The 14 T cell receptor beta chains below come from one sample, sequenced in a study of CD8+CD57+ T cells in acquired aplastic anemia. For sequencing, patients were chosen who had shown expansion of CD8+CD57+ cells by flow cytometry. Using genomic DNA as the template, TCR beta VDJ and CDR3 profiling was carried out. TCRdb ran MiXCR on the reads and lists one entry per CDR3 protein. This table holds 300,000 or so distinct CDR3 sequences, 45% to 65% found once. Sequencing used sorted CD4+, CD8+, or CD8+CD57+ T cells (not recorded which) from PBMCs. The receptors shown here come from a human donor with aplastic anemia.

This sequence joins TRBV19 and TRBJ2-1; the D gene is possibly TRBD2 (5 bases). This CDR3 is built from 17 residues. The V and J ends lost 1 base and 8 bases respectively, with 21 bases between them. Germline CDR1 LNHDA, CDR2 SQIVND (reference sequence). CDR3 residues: CASSIATTPSPLHEQFF. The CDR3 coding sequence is TGTGCCAGTAGTATAGCGACTACCCCTAGCCCCTTACATGAGCAGTTCTTC.

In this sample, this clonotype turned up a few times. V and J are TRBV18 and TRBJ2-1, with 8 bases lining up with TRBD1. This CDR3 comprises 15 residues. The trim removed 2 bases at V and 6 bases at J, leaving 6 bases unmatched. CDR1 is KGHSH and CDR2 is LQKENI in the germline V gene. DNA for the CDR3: TGTGCCAGCTCACCAGGACAGGGAGAAGTCAATGAGCAGTTCTTC. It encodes CASSPGQGEVNEQFF. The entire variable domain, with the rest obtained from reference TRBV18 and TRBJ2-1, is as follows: NAGVMQNPRHLVRRRGQEARLRCSPMKGHSHVYWYRQLPEEGLKFMVYLQKENIIDESGMPKERFSAEFPKEGPSILRIQQVVRGDSAAYFCASSPGQGEVNEQFFGPGTRLTVL.

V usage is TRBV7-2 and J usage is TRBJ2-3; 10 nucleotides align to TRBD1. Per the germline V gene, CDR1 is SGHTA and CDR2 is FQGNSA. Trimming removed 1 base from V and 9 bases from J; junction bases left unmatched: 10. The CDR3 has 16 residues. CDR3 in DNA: TGTGCCAGCAGCTTAGGACAGGGGGCGTCGAGAGGCACGCAGTATTTT. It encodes CASSLGQGASRGTQYF.

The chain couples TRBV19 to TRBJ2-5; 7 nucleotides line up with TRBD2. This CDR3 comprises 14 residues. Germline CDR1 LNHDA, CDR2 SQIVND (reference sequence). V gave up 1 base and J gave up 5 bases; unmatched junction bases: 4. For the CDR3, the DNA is TGTGCCAGTAGTATAGCTACTAGCGTGGAGACCCAGTACTTC. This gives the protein CASSIATSVETQYF.

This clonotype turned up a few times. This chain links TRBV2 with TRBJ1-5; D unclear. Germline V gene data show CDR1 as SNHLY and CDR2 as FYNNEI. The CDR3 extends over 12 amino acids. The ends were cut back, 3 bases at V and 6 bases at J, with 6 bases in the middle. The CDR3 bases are TGTGCCAGCAGTGATGCCATTCAGCCCCAGCATTTT. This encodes CASSDAIQPQHF.

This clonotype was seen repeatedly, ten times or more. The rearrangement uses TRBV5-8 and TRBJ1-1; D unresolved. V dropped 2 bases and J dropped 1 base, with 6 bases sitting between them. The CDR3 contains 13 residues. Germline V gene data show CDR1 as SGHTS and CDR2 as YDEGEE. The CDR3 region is CASSFFENTEAFF. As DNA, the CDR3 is TGTGCCAGCAGCTTTTTTGAGAACACTGAAGCTTTCTTT.

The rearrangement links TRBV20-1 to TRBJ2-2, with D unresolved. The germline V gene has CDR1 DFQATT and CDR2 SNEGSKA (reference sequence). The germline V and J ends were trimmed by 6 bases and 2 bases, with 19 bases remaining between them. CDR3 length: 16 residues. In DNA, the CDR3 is TGCAGTGCCACCAGTGATTCCGGGCTTAACACCGGGGAGCTGTTTTTT. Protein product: CSATSDSGLNTGELFF.

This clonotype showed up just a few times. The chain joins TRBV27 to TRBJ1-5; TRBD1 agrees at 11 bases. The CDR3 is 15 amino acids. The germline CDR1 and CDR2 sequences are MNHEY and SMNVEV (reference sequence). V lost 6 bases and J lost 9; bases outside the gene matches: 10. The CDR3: CASSLTGTGGWPQHF. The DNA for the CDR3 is TGTGCCAGCAGCCTAACCGGGACAGGGGGATGGCCCCAGCATTTT.

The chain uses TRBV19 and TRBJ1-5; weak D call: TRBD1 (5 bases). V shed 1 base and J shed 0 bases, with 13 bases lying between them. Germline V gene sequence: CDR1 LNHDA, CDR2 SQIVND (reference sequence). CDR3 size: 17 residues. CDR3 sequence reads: CASSIANSDSSNQPQHF. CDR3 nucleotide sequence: TGTGCCAGTAGTATAGCCAATTCCGACAGTAGCAATCAGCCCCAGCATTTT.

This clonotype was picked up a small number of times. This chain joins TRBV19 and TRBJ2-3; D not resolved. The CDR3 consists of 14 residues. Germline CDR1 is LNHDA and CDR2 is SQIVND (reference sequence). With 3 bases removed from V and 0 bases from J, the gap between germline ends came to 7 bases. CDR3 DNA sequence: TGTGCCAGTAGTATTAGGTCTAGCACAGATACGCAGTATTTT. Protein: CASSIRSSTDTQYF.

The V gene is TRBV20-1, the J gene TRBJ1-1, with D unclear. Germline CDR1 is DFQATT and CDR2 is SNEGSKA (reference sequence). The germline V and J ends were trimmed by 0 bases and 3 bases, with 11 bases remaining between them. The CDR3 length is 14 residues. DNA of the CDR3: TGCAGTGCTAGAGATCGGGGAGTGGACACTGAAGCTTTCTTT. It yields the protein CSARDRGVDTEAFF.

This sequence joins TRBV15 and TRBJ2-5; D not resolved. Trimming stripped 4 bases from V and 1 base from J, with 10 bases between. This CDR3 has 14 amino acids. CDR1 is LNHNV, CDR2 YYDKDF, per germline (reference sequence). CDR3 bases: TGTGCCACCAGCATTACAGTCCCCCAAGAGACCCAGTACTTC. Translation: CATSITVPQETQYF.

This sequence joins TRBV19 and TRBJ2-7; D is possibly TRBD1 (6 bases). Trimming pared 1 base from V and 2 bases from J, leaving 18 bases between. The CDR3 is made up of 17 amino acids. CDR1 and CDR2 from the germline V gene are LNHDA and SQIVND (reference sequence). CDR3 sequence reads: CASSIGASGTSTYEQYF. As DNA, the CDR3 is TGTGCCAGTAGTATAGGTGCATCGGGGACATCTACCTACGAGCAGTACTTC.

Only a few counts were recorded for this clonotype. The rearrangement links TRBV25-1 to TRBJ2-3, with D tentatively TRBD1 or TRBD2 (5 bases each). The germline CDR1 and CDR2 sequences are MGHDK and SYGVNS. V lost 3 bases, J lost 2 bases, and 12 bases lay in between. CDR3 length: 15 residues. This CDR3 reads CASSDGGTPTDTQYF. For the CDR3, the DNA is TGTGCCAGCAGTGATGGGGGTACCCCCACAGATACGCAGTATTTT.